The entry below gives a single TCR beta chain sequence along with its context. TCRdb reanalysed the PCR reads using MiXCR and keeps one entry per CDR3 protein. The table has 15,000 to 20,000 distinct CDR3 sequences, 40% to 55% seen once; the top ten hold around 22%. These data come from a study of tumor-infiltrating lymphocytes in oesophageal squamous cell carcinoma. Per germline, CDR1 MNHGY and CDR2 SVAAGI. V was cut by 1 base and J by 6 bases, with 7 bases left in between. The CDR3 has 13 residues. The sample comprised esophageal tumor tissue. The TCR originated in a male donor with esophageal squamous cell carcinoma. This chain connects TRBV6-9 to TRBJ2-1; D is possibly TRBD1 or TRBD2 (5 bases each). CDR3 protein: CASSYWGSNEQFF. CDR3 nucleotides: TGTGCCAGCAGTTATTGGGGGAGCAATGAGCAGTTCTTC.